Listed below are T cell receptor beta chains from one sample, sequenced in a study of liver allograft versus peripheral blood T cells. TCRdb re-analysed the reads in MiXCR, keeping a single row per CDR3 protein. The sample holds about 10,000 distinct CDR3 sequences; about 23% are singletons and the top ten take about 1.6%. These receptors originate from a human patient who had a liver transplant. Among the T cells, some may be from the graft donor. CDR3s include the opening cysteine and the closing phenylalanine or tryptophan.

TRBV20-1	TRBJ2-7	CSARKGGRGYEQYF
TRBV18	TRBJ1-4	CASSPPTREKLFF
TRBV27	TRBJ2-3	CASSMTSGLGTDTQYF
TRBV18	TRBJ1-5	CASSPLRGQNQPQHF
TRBV27	TRBJ2-7	CASSSNSYEQYF
TRBV10-3	TRBJ2-7	CAISESGPKQYF
TRBV5-5	TRBJ1-1	CASSLGRGRPNTEAFF
TRBV6-5	TRBJ1-2	CASTPRDDYGYTF
TRBV30	TRBJ2-1	CAWGSGNEQFF
TRBV5-6	TRBJ1-5	CASSSRGNQPQHF
TRBV20-1	TRBJ1-3	CSAWPLGAGNTIYF
TRBV30	TRBJ1-6	CAWSTRDRENSPLHF
TRBV18	TRBJ1-2	CASSPTGENYGYTF
TRBV18	TRBJ2-3	CASSPPSRGGGGKGDTQYF
TRBV7-2	TRBJ2-1	CASSLVWAVYNEQFF
TRBV11-1	TRBJ2-7	CASSFERAPYEQYF
TRBV6-5	TRBJ1-5	CASRYSHLADQPQHF
TRBV5-5	TRBJ1-3	CASRRVSGNTIYF
TRBV28	TRBJ1-6	CASSGRTEGSPLHF